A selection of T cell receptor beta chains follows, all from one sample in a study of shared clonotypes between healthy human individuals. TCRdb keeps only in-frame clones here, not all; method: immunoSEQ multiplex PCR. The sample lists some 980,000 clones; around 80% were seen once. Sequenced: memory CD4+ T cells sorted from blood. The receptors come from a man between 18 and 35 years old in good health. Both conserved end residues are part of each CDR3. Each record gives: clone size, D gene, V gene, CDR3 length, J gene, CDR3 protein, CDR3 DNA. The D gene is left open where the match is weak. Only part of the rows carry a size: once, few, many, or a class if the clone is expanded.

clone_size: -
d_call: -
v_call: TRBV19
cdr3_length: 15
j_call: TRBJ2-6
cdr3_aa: CASTEEGSGANVLTF
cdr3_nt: TGTGCCAGTACAGAGGAGGGCTCTGGGGCCAACGTCCTGACTTTC

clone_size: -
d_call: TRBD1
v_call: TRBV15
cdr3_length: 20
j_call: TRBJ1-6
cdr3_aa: CATSRAEGAMGSSYNSPLHF
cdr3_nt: TGTGCCACCAGCAGAGCGGAGGGGGCGATGGGATCCTCCTATAATTCACCCCTCCACTTT

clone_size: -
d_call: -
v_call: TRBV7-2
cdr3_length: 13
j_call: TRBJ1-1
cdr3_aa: CASSLQRRTEAFF
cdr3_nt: TGTGCCAGCAGCTTACAGCGAAGGACTGAAGCTTTCTTT

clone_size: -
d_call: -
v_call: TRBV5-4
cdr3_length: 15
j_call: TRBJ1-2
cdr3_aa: CASSLGQGKVYGYTF
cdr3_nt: TGTGCCAGCAGCTTGGGTCAGGGGAAGGTCTATGGCTACACCTTC

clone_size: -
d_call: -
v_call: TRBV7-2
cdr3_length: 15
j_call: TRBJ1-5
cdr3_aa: CASSLVGSGNQPQHF
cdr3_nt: TGTGCCAGCAGCTTAGTCGGAAGCGGCAATCAGCCCCAGCATTTT

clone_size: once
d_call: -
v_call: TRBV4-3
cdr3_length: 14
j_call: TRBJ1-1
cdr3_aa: CASSQVGTGAEAFF
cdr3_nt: TGCGCCAGCAGCCAAGTTGGTACGGGGGCTGAAGCTTTCTTT

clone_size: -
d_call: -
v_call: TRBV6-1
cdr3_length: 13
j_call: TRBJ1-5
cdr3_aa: CAVGGDPALPQHF
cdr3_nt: TGTGCCGTGGGGGGGGACCCGGCTTTGCCCCAGCATTTT

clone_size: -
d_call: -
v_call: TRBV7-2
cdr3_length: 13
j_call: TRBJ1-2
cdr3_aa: CASSRGGNYGYTF
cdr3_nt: TGTGCCAGCAGCCGAGGGGGGAACTATGGCTACACCTTC

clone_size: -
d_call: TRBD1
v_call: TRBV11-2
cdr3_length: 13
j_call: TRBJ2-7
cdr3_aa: CASSPQGVGEQYF
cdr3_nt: TGTGCCAGCAGCCCCCAGGGGGTCGGCGAGCAGTACTTC

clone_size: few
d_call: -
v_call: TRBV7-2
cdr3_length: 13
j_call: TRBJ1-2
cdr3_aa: CASSIGGRDGYTF
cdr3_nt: TGTGCCAGCAGTATAGGAGGGAGGGATGGCTACACCTTC

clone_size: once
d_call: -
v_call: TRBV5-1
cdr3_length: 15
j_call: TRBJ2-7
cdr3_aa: CASSPPNRDAYEQYF
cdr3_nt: TGCGCCAGCAGCCCACCTAACAGGGACGCCTACGAGCAGTACTTC

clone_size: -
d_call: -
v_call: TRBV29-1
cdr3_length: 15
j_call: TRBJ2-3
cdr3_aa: CSVEDWRGPTDTQYF
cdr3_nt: TGCAGCGTTGAAGATTGGCGGGGCCCCACAGATACGCAGTATTTT

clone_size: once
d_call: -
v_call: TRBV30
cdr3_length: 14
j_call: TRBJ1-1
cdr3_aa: CAWSVGSMNTEAFF
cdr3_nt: TGTGCCTGGAGTGTGGGCAGCATGAACACTGAAGCTTTCTTT

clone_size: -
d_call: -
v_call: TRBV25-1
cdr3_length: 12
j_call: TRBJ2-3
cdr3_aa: CASSSAPDTQYF
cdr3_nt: TGTGCCAGCAGTTCGGCCCCAGATACGCAGTATTTT

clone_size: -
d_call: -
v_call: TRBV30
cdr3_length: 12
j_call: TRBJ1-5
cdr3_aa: CAWRGLDQPQHF
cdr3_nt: TGTGCCTGGCGGGGGCTCGATCAGCCCCAGCATTTT

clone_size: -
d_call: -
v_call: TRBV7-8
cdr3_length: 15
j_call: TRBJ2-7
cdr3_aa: CASSFRPETSYEQYF
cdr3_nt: TGTGCCAGCAGTTTTCGACCCGAAACTTCCTACGAGCAGTACTTC

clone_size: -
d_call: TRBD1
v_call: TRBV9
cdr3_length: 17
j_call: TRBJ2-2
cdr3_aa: CASSPTDRGRTTGELFF
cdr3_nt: TGTGCCAGCAGCCCTACAGACAGGGGGCGCACCACCGGGGAGCTGTTTTTT

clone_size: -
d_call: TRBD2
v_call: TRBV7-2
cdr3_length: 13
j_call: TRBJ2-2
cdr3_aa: CASRLAGAQELFF
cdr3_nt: TGTGCCAGCAGGCTAGCGGGGGCGCAGGAGCTGTTTTTT

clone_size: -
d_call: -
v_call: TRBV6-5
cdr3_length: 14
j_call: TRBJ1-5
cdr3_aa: CASRPDGSNQPQHF
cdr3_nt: TGTGCCAGCAGACCCGACGGAAGCAATCAGCCCCAGCATTTT

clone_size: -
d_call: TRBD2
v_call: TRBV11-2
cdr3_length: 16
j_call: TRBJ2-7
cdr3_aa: CASSLGFLADSYEQYF
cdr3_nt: TGTGCCAGCAGCTTAGGGTTCCTAGCGGATTCCTACGAGCAGTACTTC

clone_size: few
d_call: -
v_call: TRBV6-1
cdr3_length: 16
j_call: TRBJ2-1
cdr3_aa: CASSEHGTPSLNEQFF
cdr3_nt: TGTGCCAGCAGTGAACACGGGACCCCGAGCCTCAATGAGCAGTTCTTC

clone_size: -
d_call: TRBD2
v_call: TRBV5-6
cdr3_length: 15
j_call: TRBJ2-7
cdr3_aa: CASSSRTSGRYEQYF
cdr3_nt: TGTGCCAGCAGCTCCCGGACTAGCGGGAGATACGAGCAGTACTTC

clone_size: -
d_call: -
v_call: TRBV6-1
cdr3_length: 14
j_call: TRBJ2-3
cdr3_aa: CASSRDGRTDTQYF
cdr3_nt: TGTGCCAGCAGTCGGGACGGCCGCACAGATACGCAGTATTTT

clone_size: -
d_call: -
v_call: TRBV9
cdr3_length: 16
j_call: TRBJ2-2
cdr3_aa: CASRSAGTENTGELFF
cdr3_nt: TGTGCCAGCAGATCCGCCGGGACGGAGAACACCGGGGAGCTGTTTTTT

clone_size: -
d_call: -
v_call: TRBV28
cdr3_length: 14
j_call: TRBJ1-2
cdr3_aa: CASRRDAGFYGYTF
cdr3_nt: TGTGCCAGCAGACGGGACGCGGGATTCTATGGCTACACCTTC

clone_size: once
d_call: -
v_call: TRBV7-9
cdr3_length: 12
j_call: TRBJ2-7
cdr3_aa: CASSPMGVEQYF
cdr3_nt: TGTGCCAGCAGCCCCATGGGTGTCGAGCAGTACTTC

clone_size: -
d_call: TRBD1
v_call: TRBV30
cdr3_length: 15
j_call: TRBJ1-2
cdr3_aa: CAWSIRTGVNYGYTF
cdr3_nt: TGTGCCTGGAGTATAAGGACAGGAGTCAACTATGGCTACACCTTC

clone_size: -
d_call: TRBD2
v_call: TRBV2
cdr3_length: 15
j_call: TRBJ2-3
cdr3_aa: CASRPGTSGTDTQYF
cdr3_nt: TGTGCCAGCAGACCCGGGACTAGTGGTACAGATACGCAGTATTTT

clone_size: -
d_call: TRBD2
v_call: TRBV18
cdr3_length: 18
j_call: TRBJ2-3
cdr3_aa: CASSSGLAGGPSTDTQYF
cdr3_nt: TGTGCCAGCTCATCGGGACTAGCGGGAGGGCCCAGCACAGATACGCAGTATTTT

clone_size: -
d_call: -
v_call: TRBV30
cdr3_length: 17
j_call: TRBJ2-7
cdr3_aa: CAWSPFGVGSEGSEQYF
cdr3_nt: TGTGCCTGGAGCCCATTTGGTGTAGGGAGTGAAGGTAGCGAGCAGTACTTC

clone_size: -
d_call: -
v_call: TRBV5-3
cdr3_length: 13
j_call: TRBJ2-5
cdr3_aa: CARTHPPQETQYF
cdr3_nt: TGTGCCAGAACGCACCCTCCCCAAGAGACCCAGTACTTC

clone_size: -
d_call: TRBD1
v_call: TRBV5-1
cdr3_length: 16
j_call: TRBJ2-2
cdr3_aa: CASITGDRGRSGELFF
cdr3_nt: TGCGCCAGCATAACCGGGGACAGGGGGCGATCCGGGGAGCTGTTTTTT

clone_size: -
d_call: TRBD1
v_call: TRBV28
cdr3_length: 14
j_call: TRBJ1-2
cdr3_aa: CASSGTAANYGYTF
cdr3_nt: TGTGCCAGCAGCGGGACAGCTGCTAACTATGGCTACACCTTC

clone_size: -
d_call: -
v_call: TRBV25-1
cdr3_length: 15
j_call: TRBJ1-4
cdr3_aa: CASSESEIRREKLFF
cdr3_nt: TGTGCCAGCAGTGAATCGGAGATCCGTCGGGAAAAACTGTTTTTT

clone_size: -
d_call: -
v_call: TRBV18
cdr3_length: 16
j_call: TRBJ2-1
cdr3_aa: CASSPPQRQSYNEQFF
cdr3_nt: TGTGCCAGCTCACCACCGCAGCGACAGTCCTACAATGAGCAGTTCTTC

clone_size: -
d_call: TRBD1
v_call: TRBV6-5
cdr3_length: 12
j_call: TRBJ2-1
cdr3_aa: CASRPDRGEQFF
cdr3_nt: TGTGCCAGCAGACCGGACAGGGGTGAGCAGTTCTTC

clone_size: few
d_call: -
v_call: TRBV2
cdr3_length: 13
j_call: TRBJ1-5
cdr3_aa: CASSDRENQPQHF
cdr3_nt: TGTGCCAGCAGTGACAGGGAGAATCAGCCCCAGCATTTT

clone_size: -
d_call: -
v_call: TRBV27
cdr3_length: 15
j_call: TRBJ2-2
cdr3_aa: CASSLSAGGTGELFF
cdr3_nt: TGTGCCAGCAGTTTATCGGCTGGCGGGACCGGGGAGCTGTTTTTT

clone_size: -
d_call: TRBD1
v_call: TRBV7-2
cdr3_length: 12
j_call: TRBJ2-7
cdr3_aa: CASSKQGYEQYF
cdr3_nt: TGTGCCAGCAGCAAACAGGGGTACGAGCAGTACTTC

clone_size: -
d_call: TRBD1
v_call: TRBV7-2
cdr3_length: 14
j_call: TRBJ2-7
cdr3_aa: CASSLGGTDYEQYF
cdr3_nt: TGTGCCAGCAGCTTAGGAGGGACAGACTACGAGCAGTACTTC

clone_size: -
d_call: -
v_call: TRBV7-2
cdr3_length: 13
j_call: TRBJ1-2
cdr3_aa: CASSIGPSYGYTF
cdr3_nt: TGTGCCAGCAGCATCGGACCGAGCTATGGCTACACCTTC

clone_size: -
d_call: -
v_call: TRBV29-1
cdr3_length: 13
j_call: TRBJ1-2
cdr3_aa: CSALTGDSYGYTF
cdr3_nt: TGCAGCGCATTAACGGGGGATAGCTATGGCTACACCTTC

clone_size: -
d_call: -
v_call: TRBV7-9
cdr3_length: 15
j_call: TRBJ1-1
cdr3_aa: CASSLAGRADTEAFF
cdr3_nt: TGTGCCAGCAGCTTAGCGGGGAGAGCAGACACTGAAGCTTTCTTT

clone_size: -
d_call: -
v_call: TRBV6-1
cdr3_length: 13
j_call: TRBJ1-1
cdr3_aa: CASRDLLNTEAFF
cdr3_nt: TGTGCCAGCAGAGACTTATTGAACACTGAAGCTTTCTTT

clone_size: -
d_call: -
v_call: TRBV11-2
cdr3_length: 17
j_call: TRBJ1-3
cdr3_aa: CASSLVLPLSSGNTIYF
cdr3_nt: TGTGCCAGCAGCTTAGTACTCCCGTTGAGCTCTGGAAACACCATATATTTT

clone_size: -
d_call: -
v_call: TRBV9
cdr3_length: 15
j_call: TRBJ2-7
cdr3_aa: CASSVGGSGRYEQYF
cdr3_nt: TGTGCCAGCAGCGTAGGAGGGAGCGGTAGGTACGAGCAGTACTTC